This T cell receptor beta chain was obtained from a study of blood T cells in healthy people across ages. This clonotype was seen a handful of times. Alongside a J-beta primer mix, a sample-barcoded 5' primer served in a second PCR lasting roughly 7 to 11 cycles. One entry per CDR3 protein results from TCRdb running MiXCR on the 5' RACE reads. The data contain 1.5 million or so distinct CDR3 sequences, around 42% of them singletons. V lost 6 bases and J 5 bases, leaving 8 bases between the germline ends. In germline, CDR1 is MNHEY, CDR2 SVGEGT. CDR3 length equals 12 residues. Sequencing used blood. This sequence joins TRBV6-2 or TRBV6-3 and TRBJ2-1; D uncertain. This clonotype originated in a woman in her late teens or twenties in good health. The CDR3 reads CASSRVNNEQFF. In nucleotides, the CDR3 is TGTGCCAGCAGCCGCGTTAACAATGAGCAGTTCTTC.